These 17 T cell receptor beta chains were all obtained from the same sample, sequenced in a study of T cell responses to AZD1222 COVID-19 vaccine. The table came from immunoSEQ multiplex PCR; TCRdb's copy has only in-frame clones and leaves some out. This table holds about 180,000 clones, around 89% found once. Sample: peripheral blood, taken 28 days after the second AZD1222 dose. Receptor source: an adult who received the AZD1222 COVID-19 vaccine.

This rearrangement joins TRBV19 to TRBJ2-1, with TRBD2 identical over 9 bases. From germline, CDR1 is LNHDA and CDR2 SQIVND (reference sequence). V was pared by 3 bases and J by 7 bases, with 4 bases of the junction left unmatched. The CDR3 is 14 amino acids. The CDR3 DNA follows: TGTGCCAGTAGTATTGGCGGGAGGGGGAATGAGCAGTTCTTC. This sequence encodes CASSIGGRGNEQFF.

V gene TRBV4-2 combines with J gene TRBJ2-7; 8 bases fit TRBD2. V gave up 3 bases and J gave up 4 bases; unmatched junction bases: 8. The CDR3 runs 15 residues. Germline CDR1 LGHNA, CDR2 YNFKEQ. The CDR3 DNA reads TGTGCCAGCAGCCAGCGACTAGCGACAGATTACGAGCAGTACTTC. Protein product: CASSQRLATDYEQYF.

J is TRBJ2-1 and V is TRBV5-1, with 7 positions matching TRBD2. Germline V gene data show CDR1 as SGHRS and CDR2 as YFSETQ. V lost 4 bases and J lost 1; bases outside the gene matches: 8. The CDR3 runs to 16 residues. The CDR3 spells CASSQSMGGSYNEQFF. In DNA form, the CDR3 reads TGCGCCAGCAGCCAGTCGATGGGGGGGTCCTACAATGAGCAGTTCTTC.

This chain uses TRBV5-6 with TRBJ2-7; no clear D gene. From germline, CDR1 is SGHDT and CDR2 YYEEEE. The ends were cut back, 1 base at V and 6 bases at J, with 14 bases in the middle. The CDR3 has 14 residues. CDR3 region: CASSLPERSPEQYF. The CDR3 region has the DNA TGTGCCAGCAGCTTGCCCGAGAGAAGTCCCGAGCAGTACTTC.

The rearrangement joins TRBV7-2 to TRBJ2-7, with unresolved D. Trimming removed 3 bases from V and 2 bases from J, with 14 bases in between. CDR3 size: 15 residues. Germline lookup yields CDR1 SGHTA and CDR2 FQGNSA. CDR3 in DNA: TGTGCCAGCAGCTTGCAGACTCGAACACCCTACGAGCAGTACTTC. Translated, it gives CASSLQTRTPYEQYF.

The V call is TRBV5-4, the J call TRBJ2-5; D might be TRBD1 (5 bases). Per germline, CDR1 SGHNT and CDR2 YYREEE (reference sequence). Between the trimmed V and J ends, which lost 0 bases and 5 bases, there was a span of 14 bases. This CDR3 comprises 15 residues. Here the CDR3 DNA reads TGTGCCAGCAGCTTGGAACTGCAGGGTTTGGAGACCCAGTACTTC. It specifies CASSLELQGLETQYF.

V is TRBV3-1 (or the pseudogene TRBV3-2) and J is TRBJ2-1; D might be TRBD1 (5 bases). The CDR3 is 15 amino acids. Trimming pared 6 bases from V and 0 bases from J, leaving 12 bases between. Germline V gene lookup returns CDR1 LGHDT and CDR2 YNNKEL (reference sequence). Here the CDR3 reads CASSSTRDSYNEQFF. The CDR3 DNA follows: TGTGCCAGCAGTTCCACCAGGGACTCCTACAATGAGCAGTTCTTC.

The chain combines TRBV7-2 with TRBJ2-2, with 8 nucleotides matching TRBD2. Germline V gene lookup returns CDR1 SGHTA and CDR2 FQGNSA. The CDR3 runs 17 residues. Trimming removed 3 bases from V and 4 bases from J; junction bases left unmatched: 10. In DNA, the CDR3 is TGTGCCAGCAGCTTTAACCAGGGCGGGGGGCTCACCGGGGAGCTGTTTTTT. As protein: CASSFNQGGGLTGELFF.

The chain links TRBV7-9 to TRBJ2-2, with a weak D call TRBD1 (5 bases). V was shortened by 5 bases and J by 5 bases, with 18 bases between the two germline ends. The germline CDR1 and CDR2 sequences are SEHNR and FQNEAQ (reference sequence). This CDR3 has 16 residues. CDR3 DNA: TGTGCCAGCAGCCCCCAGGGCACTCTCCGTACCGGGGAGCTGTTTTTT. Protein: CASSPQGTLRTGELFF.

V usage is TRBV3-1 (or the pseudogene TRBV3-2) and J usage is TRBJ2-6; 7 bases match TRBD1. The V gene end was trimmed by 4 bases and the J gene end by 0 bases; junction bases not matched to a gene: 6. The CDR3 loop spans 17 amino acids. Germline V gives CDR1 LGHDT, CDR2 YNNKEL (reference sequence). This CDR3 reads CASSRDSGLSGANVLTF. DNA for the CDR3: TGTGCCAGCAGCCGGGACAGTGGACTCTCTGGGGCCAACGTCCTGACTTTC.

The V call is TRBV6-5, the J call TRBJ2-1, with TRBD1 identical over 9 bases. The CDR3 sequence is 11 residues long. V shed 5 bases and J 15 bases; nucleotides not matched to a gene: 5. CDR1 is MNHEY, CDR2 SVGAGI, per germline. The CDR3 nucleotides are TGTGCCAGCAGTATACAGGGGGCACGGTTCTTC. Encoded protein: CASSIQGARFF.

The V gene is TRBV7-3, the J gene TRBJ2-3, with TRBD2 matching 14 bases. The CDR3 contains 16 residues. In germline, CDR1 is SGHTA, CDR2 FQGTGA. The V and J ends lost 5 bases and 4 bases, in that order; junction bases with no gene match: 5. DNA of the CDR3: TGTGCCAGCAGCGCGGGACTAGCGGGAGCGGCAGATACGCAGTATTTT. Translation gives CASSAGLAGAADTQYF.

This clone appeared a few times. The rearrangement uses TRBV11-1 and TRBJ2-7; a weak D match, TRBD2 (5 bases). Germline V CDR1 and CDR2: SGHAT, FQDESV (reference sequence). The V end was cut by 5 bases, the J end by 4 bases, with 18 bases between. This CDR3 has 15 residues. The CDR3 reads CASSQPQEAAYEQYF. The CDR3 coding sequence is TGTGCCAGCAGCCAACCTCAGGAGGCAGCATACGAGCAGTACTTC.

The chain links TRBV28 to TRBJ1-5, with D uncertain. V dropped 7 bases and J dropped 5 bases, with 3 bases sitting between them. The CDR3 consists of 10 residues. Germline V gives CDR1 MDHEN, CDR2 SYDVKM. The CDR3 is CASIYQPQHF. Written as DNA, the CDR3 is TGTGCCAGCATATATCAGCCCCAGCATTTT.

J is TRBJ2-3 and V is TRBV6-5; tentative D call: TRBD2 (6 bases). Trimming took off 7 bases at V and 4 bases at J, with 9 bases between the two ends. The CDR3 is 12 amino acids. Per germline, CDR1 MNHEY and CDR2 SVGAGI. The CDR3 nucleotides read TGTGCCAGCACTCGGGACTCAGATACGCAGTATTTT. Translated: CASTRDSDTQYF.

V is TRBV28 and J is TRBJ1-1; D possibly corresponds to TRBD1 (6 bases). This CDR3 has 15 residues. From germline, CDR1 is MDHEN and CDR2 SYDVKM. Trimming removed 6 bases from V and 5 bases from J, with 19 bases in between. The CDR3 coding sequence is TGTGCCAGCAGGCAAGGGGGACACCAGGGAACTGAAGCTTTCTTT. It specifies CASRQGGHQGTEAFF.

J is TRBJ2-3 and V is TRBV24-1, with TRBD1 matching 7 bases. Looked up from germline, CDR1 is KGHDR and CDR2 is SFDVKD. This CDR3 is built from 14 residues. V was clipped by 9 bases and J by 0 bases; unmatched bases: 5. The CDR3 sequence is CATDSGQSTDTQYF. The CDR3 DNA reads as TGTGCCACCGACTCGGGACAGAGCACAGATACGCAGTATTTT.